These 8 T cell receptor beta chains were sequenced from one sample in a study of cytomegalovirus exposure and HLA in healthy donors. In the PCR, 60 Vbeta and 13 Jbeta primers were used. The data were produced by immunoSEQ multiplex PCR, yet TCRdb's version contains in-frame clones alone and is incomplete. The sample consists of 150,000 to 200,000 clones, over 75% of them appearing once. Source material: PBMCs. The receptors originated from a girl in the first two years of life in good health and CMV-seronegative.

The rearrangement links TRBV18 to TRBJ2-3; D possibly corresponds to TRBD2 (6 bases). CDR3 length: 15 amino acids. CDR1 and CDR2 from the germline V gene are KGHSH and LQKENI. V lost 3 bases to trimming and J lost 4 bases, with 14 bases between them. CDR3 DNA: TGTGCCAGCTCACCGGGACTCAGGGCCTCAGATACGCAGTATTTT. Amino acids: CASSPGLRASDTQYF.

The CDR3 is CASSLVDRTTDTQYF. CDR3 DNA: TGTGCCAGCAGCTTAGTTGACAGGACCACAGATACGCAGTATTTT. J is TRBJ2-3 and V is TRBV7-9, with a possible D match to TRBD1 (6 bases). This CDR3 comprises 15 residues. Germline CDR1 SEHNR, CDR2 FQNEAQ (reference sequence). Trimming took 1 base from V and 2 from J, leaving 10 bases between them. The full variable domain, completed using reference TRBV7-9 and TRBJ2-3, is DTGVSQNPRHKITKRGQNVTFRCDPISEHNRLYWYRQTLGQGPEFLTYFQNEAQLEKSRLLSDRFSAERPKGSFSTLEIQRTEQGDSAMYLCASSLVDRTTDTQYFGPGTRLTVL.

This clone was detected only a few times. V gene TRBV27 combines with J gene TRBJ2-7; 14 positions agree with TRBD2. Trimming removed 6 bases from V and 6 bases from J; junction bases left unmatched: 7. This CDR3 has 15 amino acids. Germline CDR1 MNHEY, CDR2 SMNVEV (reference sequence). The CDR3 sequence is CASSLTGTSGGEQYF. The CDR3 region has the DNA TGTGCCAGCAGCCTTACCGGGACTAGCGGGGGCGAGCAGTACTTC.

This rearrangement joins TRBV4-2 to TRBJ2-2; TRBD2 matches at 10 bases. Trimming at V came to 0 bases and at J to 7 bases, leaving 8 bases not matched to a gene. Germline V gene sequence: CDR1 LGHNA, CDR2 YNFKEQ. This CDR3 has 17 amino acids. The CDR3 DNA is TGTGCCAGCAGCCAAGATCGGACTAGCGGCAGCTTCGGGGAGCTGTTTTTT. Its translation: CASSQDRTSGSFGELFF.

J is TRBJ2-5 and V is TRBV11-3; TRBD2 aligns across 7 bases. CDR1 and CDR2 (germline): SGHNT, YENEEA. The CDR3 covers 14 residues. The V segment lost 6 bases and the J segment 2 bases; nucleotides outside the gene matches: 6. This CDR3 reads CASRRTSSQETQYF. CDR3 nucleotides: TGTGCCAGCAGACGGACTAGTTCTCAAGAGACCCAGTACTTC.

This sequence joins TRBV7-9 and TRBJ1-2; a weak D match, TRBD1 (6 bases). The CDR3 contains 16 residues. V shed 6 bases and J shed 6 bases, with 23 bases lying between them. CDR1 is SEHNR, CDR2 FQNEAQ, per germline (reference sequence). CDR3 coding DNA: TGTGCCAGCAGACCCGCGTCAGTCAGGGGAAAGAATGGCTACACCTTC. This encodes CASRPASVRGKNGYTF.

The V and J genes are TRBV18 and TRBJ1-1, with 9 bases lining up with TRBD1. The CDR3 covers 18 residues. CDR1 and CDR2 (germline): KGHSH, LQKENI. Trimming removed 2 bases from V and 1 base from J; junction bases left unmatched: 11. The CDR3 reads CASSPTRESGQGNTEAFF. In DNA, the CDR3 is TGTGCCAGCTCACCAACAAGAGAATCGGGACAGGGGAACACTGAAGCTTTCTTT.

The CDR3 loop reads CASSPTSGGDSDTQYF. The DNA for the CDR3 is TGTGCCAGCAGTCCCACTAGCGGGGGGGATTCAGATACGCAGTATTTT. This chain joins TRBV2 and TRBJ2-3, with TRBD2 identical over 13 bases. This CDR3 has 16 residues. J gave up 4 bases and V 5 bases, and 6 bases lay outside the gene matches. CDR1 and CDR2 (germline): SNHLY, FYNNEI.